The 5 T cell receptor beta chains below come from one sample, sequenced in a study of shared clonotypes between healthy human individuals. The protocol was immunoSEQ multiplex PCR, while the TCRdb copy is restricted to in-frame clones and leaves out a portion. The data hold fewer than 650,000 clones, with about 79% observed a single time. Sequenced sample: PBMCs. Source of these receptors: a middle-aged woman in good health. Some clones in this sample may be carry-over from other donors' samples.

This chain joins TRBV6-5 and TRBJ2-3; 14 nucleotides line up with TRBD2. Germline CDR1 MNHEY, CDR2 SVGAGI. V dropped 4 bases and J dropped 8; count of bases not matched to a gene: 8. This CDR3 spans 16 amino acids. The CDR3 sequence: CASSLTSGRAGGTQYF. The CDR3 coding sequence is TGTGCCAGCAGTTTGACTAGCGGGAGGGCCGGGGGTACGCAGTATTTT.

The V gene is TRBV6-4, the J gene TRBJ2-6; 12 bases are shared with TRBD1. Germline V gives CDR1 MRHNA, CDR2 SNTAGT. The trim removed 5 bases at V and 3 bases at J, leaving 8 bases unmatched. CDR3 size: 18 residues. This CDR3 is CASSKGTGGASGANVLTF. In DNA, the CDR3 is TGTGCCAGCAGTAAGGGGACAGGGGGCGCGAGTGGGGCCAACGTCCTGACTTTC.

The chain has TRBV27 and TRBJ2-2; D is uncertain. Germline CDR1 and CDR2: MNHEY and SMNVEV (reference sequence). V was cut by 5 bases and J by 6 bases, with 13 bases left in between. The CDR3 sequence is 14 residues long. This chain's CDR3 is CASSTQWAPGELFF. CDR3 coding DNA: TGTGCCAGCAGTACTCAGTGGGCCCCCGGGGAGCTGTTTTTT.

This sequence joins TRBV21-1 and TRBJ2-7. TRBV21-1 is labeled a pseudogene. The CDR3 loop spans 17 amino acids. For the CDR3, the DNA is TGTGCCAGCAGAAAAGCAAGAGACCCAAAACCCCTCCACGAGCAGTACTTC. It codes for CASRKARDPKPLHEQYF.

The chain couples TRBV15 to TRBJ1-3; D might be TRBD1 (5 bases). V lost 5 bases, J lost 1 base, and 9 bases lay in between. Germline values: CDR1 LNHNV, CDR2 YYDKDF (reference sequence). The CDR3 is 14 amino acids. The CDR3 region has the DNA TGTGCCACCAGCTATGGGGGTTCTGGAAACACCATATATTTT. Residues: CATSYGGSGNTIYF. The variable domain in full, completed from reference TRBV15 and TRBJ1-3, reads DAMVIQNPRYQVTQFGKPVTLSCSQTLNHNVMYWYQQKSSQAPKLLFHYYDKDFNNEADTPDNFQSRRPNTSFCFLDIRSPGLGDTAMYLCATSYGGSGNTIYFGEGSWLTVV.